This TCR beta chain originates from a study of T-cell memory formation after mild COVID-19. Study-wide findings and caveats: Contracting CD4+ clones were located mainly in CM and EM, and CD8+ clones in EMRA.

V trimming: 4 bases; J trimming: 0 bases; junction bases outside the gene matches: 3. The germline CDR1 and CDR2 sequences are SEHNR and FQNEAQ (reference sequence). This CDR3 spans 15 amino acids. Libraries for TCRalpha and TCRbeta carried sample barcodes and unique molecular identifiers via 5'RACE. TCRdb reanalysed the 5' RACE reads using MiXCR and keeps one entry per CDR3 protein. The sample yields around 400,000 distinct CDR3 sequences, 20% to 25% seen once. A word on this clonotype: The antigen remains undetermined.

The rearrangement uses TRBV7-9 and TRBJ1-3; 7 bases are a match to TRBD1. Sequenced sample: PBMCs or a T cell subset sorted from them (not recorded which). The source is an adult woman who had mild COVID-19 (a few samples of this study predate the infection). Cell type and time point are not known. Here the CDR3 DNA reads TGTGCCAGCAGCTCGGGGACAGCCTCTGGAAACACCATATATTTT. Its translation: CASSSGTASGNTIYF.